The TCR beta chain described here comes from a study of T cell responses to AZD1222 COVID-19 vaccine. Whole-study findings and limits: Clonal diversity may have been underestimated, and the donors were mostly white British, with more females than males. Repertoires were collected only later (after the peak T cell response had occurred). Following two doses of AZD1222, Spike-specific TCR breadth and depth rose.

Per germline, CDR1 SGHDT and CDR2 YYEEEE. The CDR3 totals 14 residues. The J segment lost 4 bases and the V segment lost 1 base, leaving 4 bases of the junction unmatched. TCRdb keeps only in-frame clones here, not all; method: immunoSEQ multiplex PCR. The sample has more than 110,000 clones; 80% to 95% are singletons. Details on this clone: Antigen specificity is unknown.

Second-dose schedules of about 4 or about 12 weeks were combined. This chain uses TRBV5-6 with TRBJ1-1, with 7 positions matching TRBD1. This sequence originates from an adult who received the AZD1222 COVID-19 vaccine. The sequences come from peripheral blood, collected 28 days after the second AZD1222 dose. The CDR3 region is CASSLPGGGTEAFF. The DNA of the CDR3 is TGTGCCAGCAGCTTGCCAGGGGGTGGCACTGAAGCTTTCTTT.